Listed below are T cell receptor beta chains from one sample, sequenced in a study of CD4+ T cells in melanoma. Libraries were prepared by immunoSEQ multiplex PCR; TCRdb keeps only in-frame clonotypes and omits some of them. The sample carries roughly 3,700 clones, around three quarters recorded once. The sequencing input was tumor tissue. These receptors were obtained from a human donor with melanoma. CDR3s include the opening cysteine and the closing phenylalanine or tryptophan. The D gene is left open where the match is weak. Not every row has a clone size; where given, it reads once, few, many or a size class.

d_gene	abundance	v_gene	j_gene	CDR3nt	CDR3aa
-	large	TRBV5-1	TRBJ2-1	TGCGCCAGCAGCTCCTGGCAGGGAGTCGAACAGTTCTTC	CASSSWQGVEQFF
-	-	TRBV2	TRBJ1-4	TGTGCCAGCAGTTCCGACCGGGTCACTGAAAAACTGTTTTTT	CASSSDRVTEKLFF
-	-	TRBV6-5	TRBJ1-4	TGTGCCAGCAGAGTGAACTGGGGAGGCGAAAAACTGTTTTTT	CASRVNWGGEKLFF
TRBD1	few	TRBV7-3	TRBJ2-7	TGTGCCAGCAGCCGGGACAGGGGTGACGAGCAGTACTTC	CASSRDRGDEQYF
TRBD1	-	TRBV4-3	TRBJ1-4	TGCGCCAGCAGCCAAGATCGGGGGACAGAGGACGAAAAACTGTTTTTT	CASSQDRGTEDEKLFF
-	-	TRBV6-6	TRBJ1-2	TGTGCCAGCAGTTACGGGGCTAACTATGGCTACACCTTC	CASSYGANYGYTF
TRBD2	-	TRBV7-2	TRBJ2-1	TGTGCCAGCAAGCCACCGGGGGGGTACAATGAGCAGTTCTTC	CASKPPGGYNEQFF
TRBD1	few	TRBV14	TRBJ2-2	TGTGCCAGCAGCCAAGTAGGGACAGCGAACACCGGGGAGCTGTTTTTT	CASSQVGTANTGELFF
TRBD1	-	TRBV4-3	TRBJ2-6	TGCGCCAGCAGCCGGGGCAGACAGGGGGCCCACGTCCTGACTTTC	CASSRGRQGAHVLTF
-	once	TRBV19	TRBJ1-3	TGTGCCAGTAACCCCCTCGGGGGGAGCTCTGGAAACACCATATATTTT	CASNPLGGSSGNTIYF
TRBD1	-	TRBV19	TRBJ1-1	TGTGCCAGTAGTGACAGGGGGCGCGGGAACACTGAAGCTTTCTTT	CASSDRGRGNTEAFF
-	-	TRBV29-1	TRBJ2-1	TGCAGCGTTGAACGTAAGAGGACAGTCTCCTACAATGAGCAGTTCTTC	CSVERKRTVSYNEQFF
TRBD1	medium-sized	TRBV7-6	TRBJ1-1	TGTGCCAGCAGCCCCGGGACAGGGAGTGGCACTGAAGCTTTCTTT	CASSPGTGSGTEAFF
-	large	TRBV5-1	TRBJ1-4	TGCGCCAGCAGCGTACAGGGTGGGTTTGAAAAACTGTTTTTT	CASSVQGGFEKLFF
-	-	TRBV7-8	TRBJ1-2	TGTGCCAGCAGCCCCGCCGTAACTAACTATGGCTACACCTTC	CASSPAVTNYGYTF
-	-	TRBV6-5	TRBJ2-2	TGTGCCAGCAGTAATACCGGGGAGCTGTTTTTT	CASSNTGELFF
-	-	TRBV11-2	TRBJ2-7	TGTGCCAGCAGCCTTCGGGACAACTACGAGCAGTACTTC	CASSLRDNYEQYF
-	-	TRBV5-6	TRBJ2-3	TGTGCCAGCAGAAAGCGAGGGCACAGTGGGGATACGCAGTATTTT	CASRKRGHSGDTQYF
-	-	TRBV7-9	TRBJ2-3	TGTGCCAGCAGCTTAATCGGGAGTACAGATACGCAGTATTTT	CASSLIGSTDTQYF
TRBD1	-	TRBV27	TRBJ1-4	TGTGCCAGCGGAATACAGGGGGCCCGGGAAAAACTGTTTTTT	CASGIQGAREKLFF
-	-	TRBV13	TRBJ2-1	TGTGCCAGCAGCTTAGGCATAGGGAACAATGAGCAGTTCTTC	CASSLGIGNNEQFF
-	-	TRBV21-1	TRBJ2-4	TGTGCCAGCAGCGTCCCGGGACTAGCGGGGGCACTAGCCAAAAACATTCAGTACTTC	CASSVPGLAGALAKNIQYF
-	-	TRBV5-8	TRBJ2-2	TGTGCCAGCAGCTTGGCGCGGGGCAACACCGGGGAGCTGTTTTTT	CASSLARGNTGELFF
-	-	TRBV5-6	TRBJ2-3	TGTGCCAGCAGCTTTGGCGGGGGCACAGATACGCAGTATTTT	CASSFGGGTDTQYF
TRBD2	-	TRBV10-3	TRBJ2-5	TGTGCCATCAGCCTAGCGGGAGGAGGGGAGACCCAGTACTTC	CAISLAGGGETQYF
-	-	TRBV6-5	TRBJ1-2	TGTGCCAGCGGGACCAGCGGGCGATTGGGCTACACCTTC	CASGTSGRLGYTF
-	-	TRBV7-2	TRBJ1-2	TGTGCCAGCAGCTTACTTAGTCGGATCTATGGCTACACCTTC	CASSLLSRIYGYTF
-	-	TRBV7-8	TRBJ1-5	TGTGCCAGCAGCTTACTCTCGGCAGCTAATCAGCCCCAGCATTTT	CASSLLSAANQPQHF
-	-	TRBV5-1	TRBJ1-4	TGCGCCAGCAGCTTATCCCCCCTCGTGCAGGCCCGGAATGAAAAACTGTTTTTT	CASSLSPLVQARNEKLFF
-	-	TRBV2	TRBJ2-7	TGTGCCAGCAACACGGCAATGAGCTACGAGCAGTACTTC	CASNTAMSYEQYF
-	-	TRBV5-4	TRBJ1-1	TGTGCCAGCAGCCGTATGGGGGGGAACACTGAAGCTTTCTTT	CASSRMGGNTEAFF
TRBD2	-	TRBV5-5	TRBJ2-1	TGTGCCAGCAGCGGAACCGGGACTAGCGGGGGGACCTACAATGAGCAGTTCTTC	CASSGTGTSGGTYNEQFF
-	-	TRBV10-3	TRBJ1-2	TGTGCCATCAGTGGTGGGGATGGCTACACCTTC	CAISGGDGYTF
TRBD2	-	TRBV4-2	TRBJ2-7	TGTGCCAGCAGCCAAGAATCAACTAGGGAGGGCGAGCAGTACTTC	CASSQESTREGEQYF
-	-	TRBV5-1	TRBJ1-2	TGCGCCAGCAGCTTGGAGTCACCAAACTATGGCTACACCTTC	CASSLESPNYGYTF
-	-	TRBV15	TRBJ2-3	TGTGCCACCAGCAGAGGGCAGACAGATACGCAGTATTTT	CATSRGQTDTQYF
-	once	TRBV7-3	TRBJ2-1	TGTGCCAGCAGCTTAGGTGGGGCCAATGAGCAGTTCTTC	CASSLGGANEQFF
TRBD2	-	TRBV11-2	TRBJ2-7	TGTGCCAGCAGCCCACGGACTAGCGGGAGTAGGTACGAGCAGTACTTC	CASSPRTSGSRYEQYF
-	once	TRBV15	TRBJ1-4	TGTGCCACCAGGCAGCCTAATGAAAAACTGTTTTTT	CATRQPNEKLFF
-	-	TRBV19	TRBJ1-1	TGTGCCAGTAGCCGGACCCTCACTGAAGCTTTCTTT	CASSRTLTEAFF
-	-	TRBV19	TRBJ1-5	TGTGCCAGTAGTAGGTCGTCTACAAATCAGCCCCAGCATTTT	CASSRSSTNQPQHF
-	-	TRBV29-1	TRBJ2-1	TGCGGATCACAGAGTCGGCATGAGCAGTTCTTC	CGSQSRHEQFF
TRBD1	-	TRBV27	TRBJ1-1	TGTGCCAGCAGTTCCCTCGGACAGGAACCATTTGAAGCTTTCTTT	CASSSLGQEPFEAFF
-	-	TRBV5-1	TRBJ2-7	TGCGCCAGCACCTCCTCCAGGGGGGGGTACGAGCAGTACTTC	CASTSSRGGYEQYF
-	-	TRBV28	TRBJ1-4	TGTGCCAGCAGTTTATACAGGGTGCCAAATGAAAAACTGTTTTTT	CASSLYRVPNEKLFF
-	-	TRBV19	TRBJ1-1	TGTGCCAGTAGAACCCTATACAGGGCGAACACTGAAGCTTTCTTT	CASRTLYRANTEAFF